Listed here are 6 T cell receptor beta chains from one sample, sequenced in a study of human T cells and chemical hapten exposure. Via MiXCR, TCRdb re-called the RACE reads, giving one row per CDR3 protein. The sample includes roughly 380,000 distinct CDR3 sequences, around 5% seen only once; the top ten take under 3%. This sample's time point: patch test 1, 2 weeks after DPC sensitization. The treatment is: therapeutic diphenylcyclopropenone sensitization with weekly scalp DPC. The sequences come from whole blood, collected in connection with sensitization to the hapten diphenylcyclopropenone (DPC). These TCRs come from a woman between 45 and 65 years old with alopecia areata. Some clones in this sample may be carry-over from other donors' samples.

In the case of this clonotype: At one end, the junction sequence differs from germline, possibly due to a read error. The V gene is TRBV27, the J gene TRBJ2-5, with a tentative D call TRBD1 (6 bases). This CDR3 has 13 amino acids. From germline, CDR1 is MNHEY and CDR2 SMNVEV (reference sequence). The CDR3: CASSSSPRQESNF. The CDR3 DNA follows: TGTGCCAGCAGTTCCTCACCCCGACAGGAGTCGAACTTC.

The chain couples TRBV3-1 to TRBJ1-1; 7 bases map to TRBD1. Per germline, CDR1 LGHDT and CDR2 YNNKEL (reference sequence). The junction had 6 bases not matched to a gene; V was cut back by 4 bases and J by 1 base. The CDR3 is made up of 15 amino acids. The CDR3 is CASSRIGGPNTEAFF. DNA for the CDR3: TGTGCCAGCAGCCGGATAGGGGGCCCGAACACTGAAGCTTTCTTT.

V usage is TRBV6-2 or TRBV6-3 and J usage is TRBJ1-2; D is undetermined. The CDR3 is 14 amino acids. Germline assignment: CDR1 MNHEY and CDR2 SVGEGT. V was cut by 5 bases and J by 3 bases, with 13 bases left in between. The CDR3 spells CASSRHSFDYGYTF. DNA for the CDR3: TGTGCCAGCAGTAGACACAGTTTCGACTATGGCTACACCTTC.

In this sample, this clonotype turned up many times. Written as DNA, the CDR3 is TGTGCCAGCAGCGCCTGGGCAGGGGGGGCGAGTAGCAATCAGCCCCAGCATTTT. This sequence encodes CASSAWAGGASSNQPQHF. The chain is built from TRBV7-9 and TRBJ1-5, with TRBD1 identical over 7 bases. With V trimmed by 5 bases and J by 0 bases, 13 bases remained unmatched. This CDR3 is 18 amino acids long. CDR1 SEHNR and CDR2 FQNEAQ come from the germline V gene (reference sequence). The variable domain in full, with the rest retrieved from reference TRBV7-9 and TRBJ1-5, is DTGVSQNPRHKITKRGQNVTFRCDPISEHNRLYWYRQTLGQGPEFLTYFQNEAQLEKSRLLSDRFSAERPKGSFSTLEIQRTEQGDSAMYLCASSAWAGGASSNQPQHFGDGTRLSIL.

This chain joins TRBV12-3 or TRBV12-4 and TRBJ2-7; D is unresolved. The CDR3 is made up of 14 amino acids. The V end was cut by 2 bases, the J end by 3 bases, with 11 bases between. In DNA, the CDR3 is TGTGCCAGCAGTTTAAACATCTGGGTCTACGAGCAGTACTTC. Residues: CASSLNIWVYEQYF.

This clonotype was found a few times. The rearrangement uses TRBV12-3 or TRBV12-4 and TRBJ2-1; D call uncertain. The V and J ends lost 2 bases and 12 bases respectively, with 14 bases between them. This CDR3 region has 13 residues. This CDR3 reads CASSLKGTRWQFF. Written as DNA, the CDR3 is TGTGCCAGCAGTTTAAAGGGCACGCGCTGGCAGTTCTTC.